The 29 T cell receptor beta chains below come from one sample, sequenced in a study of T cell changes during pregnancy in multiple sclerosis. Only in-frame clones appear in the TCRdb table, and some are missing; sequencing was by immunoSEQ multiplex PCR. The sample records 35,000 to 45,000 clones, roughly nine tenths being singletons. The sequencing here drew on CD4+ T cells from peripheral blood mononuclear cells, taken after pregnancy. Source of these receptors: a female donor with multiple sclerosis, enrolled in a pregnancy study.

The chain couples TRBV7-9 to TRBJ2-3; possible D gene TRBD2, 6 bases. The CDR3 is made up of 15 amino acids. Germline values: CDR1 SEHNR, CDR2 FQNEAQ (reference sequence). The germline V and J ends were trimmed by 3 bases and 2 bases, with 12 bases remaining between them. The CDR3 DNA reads TGTGCCAGCAGCTTCTCTGGGGAGGACACAGATACGCAGTATTTT. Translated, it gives CASSFSGEDTDTQYF.

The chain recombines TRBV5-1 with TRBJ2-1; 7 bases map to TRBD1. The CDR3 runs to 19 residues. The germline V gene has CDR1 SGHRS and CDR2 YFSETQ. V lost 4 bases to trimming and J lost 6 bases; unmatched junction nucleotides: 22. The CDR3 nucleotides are TGCGCCAGCAGCCCAAAGCTACAGGGGCGCTGGGCTCAGGGCAATGAGCAGTTCTTC. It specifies CASSPKLQGRWAQGNEQFF.

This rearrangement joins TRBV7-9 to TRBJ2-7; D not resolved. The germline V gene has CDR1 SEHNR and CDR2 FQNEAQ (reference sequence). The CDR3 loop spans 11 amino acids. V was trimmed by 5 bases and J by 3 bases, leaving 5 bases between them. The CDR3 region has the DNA TGTGCCAGCAGCGTAAACTACGAGCAGTACTTC. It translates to CASSVNYEQYF.

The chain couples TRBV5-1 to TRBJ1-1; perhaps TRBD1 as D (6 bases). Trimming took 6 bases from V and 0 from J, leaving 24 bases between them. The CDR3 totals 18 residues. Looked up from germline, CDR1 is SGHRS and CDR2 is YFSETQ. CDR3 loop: CASKGGTLGFLMNTEAFF. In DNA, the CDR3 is TGCGCCAGCAAGGGGGGGACCCTAGGTTTCCTGATGAACACTGAAGCTTTCTTT. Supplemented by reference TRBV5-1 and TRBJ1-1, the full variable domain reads KAGVTQTPRYLIKTRGQQVTLSCSPISGHRSVSWYQQTPGQGLQFLFEYFSETQRNKGNFPGRFSGRQFSNSRSEMNVSTLELGDSALYLCASKGGTLGFLMNTEAFFGQGTRLTVV.

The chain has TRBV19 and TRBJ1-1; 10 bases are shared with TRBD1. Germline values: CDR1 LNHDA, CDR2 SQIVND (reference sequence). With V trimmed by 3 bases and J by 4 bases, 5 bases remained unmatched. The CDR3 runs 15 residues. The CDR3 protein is CASSMGQGYGTEAFF. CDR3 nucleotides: TGTGCCAGTAGTATGGGACAGGGGTATGGCACTGAAGCTTTCTTT.

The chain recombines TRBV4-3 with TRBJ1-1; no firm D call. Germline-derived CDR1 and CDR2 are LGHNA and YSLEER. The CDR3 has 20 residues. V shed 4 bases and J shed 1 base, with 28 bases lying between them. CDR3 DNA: TGCGCCAGCAGCCCCTACAAGGGAGCTCGTCTCGCCCCGGCGAACACTGAAGCTTTCTTT. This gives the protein CASSPYKGARLAPANTEAFF.

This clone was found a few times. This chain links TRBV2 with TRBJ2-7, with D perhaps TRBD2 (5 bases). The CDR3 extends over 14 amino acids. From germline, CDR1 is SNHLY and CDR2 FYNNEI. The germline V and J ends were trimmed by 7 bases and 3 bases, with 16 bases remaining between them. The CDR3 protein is CASTFHSGGYEQYF. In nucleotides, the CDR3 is TGTGCCAGCACCTTTCACAGCGGAGGCTACGAGCAGTACTTC.

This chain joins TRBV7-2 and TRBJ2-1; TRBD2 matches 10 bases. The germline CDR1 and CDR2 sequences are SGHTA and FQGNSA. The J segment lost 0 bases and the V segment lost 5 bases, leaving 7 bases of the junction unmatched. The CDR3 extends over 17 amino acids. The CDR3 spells CASSPPERGGSYNEQFF. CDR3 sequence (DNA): TGTGCCAGCAGCCCCCCTGAGCGGGGGGGCTCCTACAATGAGCAGTTCTTC. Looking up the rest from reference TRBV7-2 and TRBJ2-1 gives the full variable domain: GAGVSQSPSNKVTEKGKDVELRCDPISGHTALYWYRQSLGQGLEFLIYFQGNSAPDKSGLPSDRFSAERTGGSVSTLTIQRTQQEDSAVYLCASSPPERGGSYNEQFFGPGTRLTVL.

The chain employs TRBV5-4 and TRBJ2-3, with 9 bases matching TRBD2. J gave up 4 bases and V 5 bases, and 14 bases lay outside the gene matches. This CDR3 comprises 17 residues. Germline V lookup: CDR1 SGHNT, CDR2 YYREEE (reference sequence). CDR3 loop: CASSHPPSSSGADTQYF. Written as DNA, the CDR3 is TGTGCCAGCAGTCACCCCCCAAGCTCTAGCGGGGCAGATACGCAGTATTTT.

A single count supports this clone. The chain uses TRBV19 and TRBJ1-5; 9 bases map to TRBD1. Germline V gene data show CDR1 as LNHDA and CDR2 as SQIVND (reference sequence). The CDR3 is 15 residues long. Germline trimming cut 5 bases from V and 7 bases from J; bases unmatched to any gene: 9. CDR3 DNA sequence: TGTGCCAGTAGTCCCGGTAGGGACAGGGAACAGCCCCAGCATTTT. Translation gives CASSPGRDREQPQHF. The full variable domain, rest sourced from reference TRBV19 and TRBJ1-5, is DGGITQSPKYLFRKEGQNVTLSCEQNLNHDAMYWYRQDPGQGLRLIYYSQIVNDFQKGDIAEGYSVSREKKESFPLTVTSAQKNPTAFYLCASSPGRDREQPQHFGDGTRLSIL.

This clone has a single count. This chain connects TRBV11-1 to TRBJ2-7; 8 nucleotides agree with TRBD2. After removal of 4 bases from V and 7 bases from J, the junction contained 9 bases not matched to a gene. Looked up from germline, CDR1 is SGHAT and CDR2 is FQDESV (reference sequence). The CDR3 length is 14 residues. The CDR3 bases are TGTGCCAGCAGCTCGCCGACTAGCGCGGGAGAGCAGTACTTC. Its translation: CASSSPTSAGEQYF.

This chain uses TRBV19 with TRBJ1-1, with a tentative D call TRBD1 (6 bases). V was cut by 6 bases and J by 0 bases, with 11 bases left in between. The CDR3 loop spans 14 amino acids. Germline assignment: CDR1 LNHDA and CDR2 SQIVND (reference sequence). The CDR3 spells CASSPGHLNTEAFF. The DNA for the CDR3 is TGTGCCAGTAGCCCGGGACATCTGAACACTGAAGCTTTCTTT.

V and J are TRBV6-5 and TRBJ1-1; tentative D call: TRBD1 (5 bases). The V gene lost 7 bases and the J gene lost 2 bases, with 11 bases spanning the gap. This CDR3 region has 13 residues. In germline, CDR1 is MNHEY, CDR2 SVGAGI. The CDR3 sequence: CASTKRGNTEAFF. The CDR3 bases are TGTGCCAGCACTAAAAGGGGTAACACTGAAGCTTTCTTT.

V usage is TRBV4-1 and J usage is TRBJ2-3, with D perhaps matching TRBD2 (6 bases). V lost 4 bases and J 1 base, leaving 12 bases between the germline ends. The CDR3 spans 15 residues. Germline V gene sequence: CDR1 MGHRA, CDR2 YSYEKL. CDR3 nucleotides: TGCGCCAGCAGCCCCTGGCGGGGCGGCACAGATACGCAGTATTTT. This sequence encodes CASSPWRGGTDTQYF.

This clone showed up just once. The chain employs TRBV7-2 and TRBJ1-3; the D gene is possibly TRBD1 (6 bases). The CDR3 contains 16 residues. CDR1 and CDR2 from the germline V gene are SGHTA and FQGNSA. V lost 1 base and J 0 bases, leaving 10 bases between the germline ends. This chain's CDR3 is CASSLGARGSGNTIYF. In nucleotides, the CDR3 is TGTGCCAGCAGCTTAGGAGCCAGGGGCTCTGGAAACACCATATATTTT.

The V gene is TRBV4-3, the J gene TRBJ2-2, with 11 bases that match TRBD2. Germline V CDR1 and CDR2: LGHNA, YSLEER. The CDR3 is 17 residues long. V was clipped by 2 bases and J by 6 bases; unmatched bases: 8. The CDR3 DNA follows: TGCGCCAGCAGCCAATTTAGCGGGGGGGCCTCTCCCGGGGAGCTGTTTTTT. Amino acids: CASSQFSGGASPGELFF.

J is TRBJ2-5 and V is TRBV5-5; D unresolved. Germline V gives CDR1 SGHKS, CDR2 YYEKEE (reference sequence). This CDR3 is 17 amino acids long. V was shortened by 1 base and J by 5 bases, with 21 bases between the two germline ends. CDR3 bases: TGTGCCAGCAGCTTGTCCTTACAAGGCATGGTGCGGGAGACCCAGTACTTC. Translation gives CASSLSLQGMVRETQYF. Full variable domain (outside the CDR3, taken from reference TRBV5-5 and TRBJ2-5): DAGVTQSPTHLIKTRGQQVTLRCSPISGHKSVSWYQQVLGQGPQFIFQYYEKEERGRGNFPDRFSARQFPNYSSELNVNALLLGDSALYLCASSLSLQGMVRETQYFGPGTRLLVL.

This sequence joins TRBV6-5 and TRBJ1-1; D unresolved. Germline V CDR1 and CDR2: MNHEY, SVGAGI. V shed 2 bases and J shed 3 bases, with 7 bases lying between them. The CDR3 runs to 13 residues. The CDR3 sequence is CASSYLRDTEAFF. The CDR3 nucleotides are TGTGCCAGCAGTTACCTTCGGGACACTGAAGCTTTCTTT.

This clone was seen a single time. DNA for the CDR3: TGCGCCAGCAGCCCAAACGCGAGGGGGGAAAAACTGTTTTTT. It encodes CASSPNARGEKLFF. This sequence joins TRBV4-1 and TRBJ1-4, with TRBD1 as a possible D gene (6 bases). The CDR3 has 14 amino acids. Germline values: CDR1 MGHRA, CDR2 YSYEKL. Trimming took off 4 bases at V and 8 bases at J, with 14 bases between the two ends.

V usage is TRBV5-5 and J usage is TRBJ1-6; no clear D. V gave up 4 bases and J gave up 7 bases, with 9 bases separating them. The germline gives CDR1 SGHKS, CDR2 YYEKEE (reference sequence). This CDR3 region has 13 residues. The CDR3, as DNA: TGTGCCAGCAGCATGGGCGTAAATTCACCCCTCCACTTT. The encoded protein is CASSMGVNSPLHF.

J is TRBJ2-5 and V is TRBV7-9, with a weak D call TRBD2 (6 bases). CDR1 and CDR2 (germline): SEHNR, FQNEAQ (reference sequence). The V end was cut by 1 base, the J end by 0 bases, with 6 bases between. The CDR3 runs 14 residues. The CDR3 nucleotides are TGTGCCAGCAGCTTAGGGGGGGACCAAGAGACCCAGTACTTC. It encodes CASSLGGDQETQYF.

The CDR3 DNA sequence: TGCGCCAGCAGTCAGTCGGGTGGACAGGGGCTAAGGGAAAAACTGTTTTTT. Amino acids: CASSQSGGQGLREKLFF. The chain has TRBV23-1 and TRBJ1-4, with 9 bases aligning to TRBD1. TRBV23-1 is placed among ORFs of uncertain function. This CDR3 is 17 amino acids long. Trimming cost V 3 bases and J 8 bases; bases outside gene matches: 13.

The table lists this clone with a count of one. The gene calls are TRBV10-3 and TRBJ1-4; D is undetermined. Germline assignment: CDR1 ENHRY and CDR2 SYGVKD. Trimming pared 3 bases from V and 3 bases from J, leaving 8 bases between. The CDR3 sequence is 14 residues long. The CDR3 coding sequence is TGTGCCATCAGTGAAACAGCCCCTAATGAAAAACTGTTTTTT. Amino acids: CAISETAPNEKLFF.

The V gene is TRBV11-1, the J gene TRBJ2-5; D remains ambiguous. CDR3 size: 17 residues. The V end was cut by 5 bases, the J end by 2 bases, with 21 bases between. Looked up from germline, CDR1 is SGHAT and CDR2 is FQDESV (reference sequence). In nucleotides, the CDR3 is TGTGCCAGCAGCCTCGGAACAGATTGGCAATCGCAAGAGACCCAGTACTTC. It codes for CASSLGTDWQSQETQYF.

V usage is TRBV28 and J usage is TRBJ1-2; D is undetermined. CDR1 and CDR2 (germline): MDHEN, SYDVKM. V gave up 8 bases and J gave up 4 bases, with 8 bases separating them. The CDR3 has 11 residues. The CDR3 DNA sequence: TGTGCCAGCCTGGCGGTCTATGGCTACACCTTC. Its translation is CASLAVYGYTF.

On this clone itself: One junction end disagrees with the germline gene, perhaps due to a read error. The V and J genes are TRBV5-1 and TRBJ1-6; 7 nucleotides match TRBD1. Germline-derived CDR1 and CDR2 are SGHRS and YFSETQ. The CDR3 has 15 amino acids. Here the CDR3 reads CASSSRGPYNSPLHF. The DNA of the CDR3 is TGCGCCAGCAGCTCGAGGGGGCCCTACAATTCACCCCTCCACTTT.

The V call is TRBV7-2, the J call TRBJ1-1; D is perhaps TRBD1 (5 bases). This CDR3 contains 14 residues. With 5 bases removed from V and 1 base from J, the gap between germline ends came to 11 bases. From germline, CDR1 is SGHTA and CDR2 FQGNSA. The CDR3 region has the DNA TGTGCCAGCAGCCCCGTGGGGGGGAACACTGAAGCTTTCTTT. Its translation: CASSPVGGNTEAFF.

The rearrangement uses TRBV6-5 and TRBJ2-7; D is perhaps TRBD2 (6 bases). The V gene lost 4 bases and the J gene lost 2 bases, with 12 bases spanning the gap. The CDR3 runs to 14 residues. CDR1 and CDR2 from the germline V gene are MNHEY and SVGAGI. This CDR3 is CASSFGTGAYEQYF. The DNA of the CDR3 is TGTGCCAGCAGTTTTGGGACGGGAGCCTACGAGCAGTACTTC.

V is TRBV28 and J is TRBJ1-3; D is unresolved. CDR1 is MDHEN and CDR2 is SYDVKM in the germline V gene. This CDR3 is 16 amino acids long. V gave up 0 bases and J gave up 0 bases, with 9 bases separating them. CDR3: CASSLWGSLSGNTIYF. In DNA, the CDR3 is TGTGCCAGCAGTTTATGGGGCAGTCTCTCTGGAAACACCATATATTTT.